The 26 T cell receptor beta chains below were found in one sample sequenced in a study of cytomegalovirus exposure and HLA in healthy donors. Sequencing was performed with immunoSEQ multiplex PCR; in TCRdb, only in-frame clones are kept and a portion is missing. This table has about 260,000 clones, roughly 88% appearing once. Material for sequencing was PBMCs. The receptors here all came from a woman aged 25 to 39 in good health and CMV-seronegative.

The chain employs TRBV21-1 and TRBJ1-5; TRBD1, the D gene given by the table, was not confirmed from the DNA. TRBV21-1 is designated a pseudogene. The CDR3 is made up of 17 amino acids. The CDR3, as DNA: TGTGCCAGCAGCAAAGAAGAGTGGGGGCTGAGCAATCAGCCCCAGCATTTT. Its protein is CASSKEEWGLSNQPQHF.

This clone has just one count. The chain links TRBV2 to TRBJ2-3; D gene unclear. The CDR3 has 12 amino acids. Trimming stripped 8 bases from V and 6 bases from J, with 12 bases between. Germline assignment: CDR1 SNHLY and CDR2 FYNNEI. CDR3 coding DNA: TGTGCCAGCCCCCAAGAGGCGGATACGCAGTATTTT. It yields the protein CASPQEADTQYF.

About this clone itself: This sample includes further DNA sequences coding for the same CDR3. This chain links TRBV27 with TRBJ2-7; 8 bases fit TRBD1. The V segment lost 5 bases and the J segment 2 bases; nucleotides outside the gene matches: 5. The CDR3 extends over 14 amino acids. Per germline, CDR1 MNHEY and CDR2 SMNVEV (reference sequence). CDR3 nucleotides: TGTGCCAGCAGTACCGGGACAGGAGCCTACGAGCAGTACTTC. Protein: CASSTGTGAYEQYF.

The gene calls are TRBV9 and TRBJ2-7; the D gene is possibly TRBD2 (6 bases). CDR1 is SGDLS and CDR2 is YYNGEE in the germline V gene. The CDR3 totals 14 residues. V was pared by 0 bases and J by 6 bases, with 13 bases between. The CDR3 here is CASSVAGQGGEQYF. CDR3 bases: TGTGCCAGCAGCGTAGCAGGCCAGGGAGGCGAGCAGTACTTC.

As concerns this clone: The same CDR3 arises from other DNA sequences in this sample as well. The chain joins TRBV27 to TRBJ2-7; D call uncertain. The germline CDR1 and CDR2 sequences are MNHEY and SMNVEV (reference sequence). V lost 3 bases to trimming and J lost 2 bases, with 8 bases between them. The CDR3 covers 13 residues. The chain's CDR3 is CASSFTSTYEQYF. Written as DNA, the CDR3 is TGTGCCAGCAGTTTCACTTCTACCTACGAGCAGTACTTC.

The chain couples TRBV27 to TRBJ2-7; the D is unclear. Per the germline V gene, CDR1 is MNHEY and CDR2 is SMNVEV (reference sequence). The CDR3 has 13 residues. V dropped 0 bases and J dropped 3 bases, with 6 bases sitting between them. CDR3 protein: CASSLSAFYEQYF. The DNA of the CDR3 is TGTGCCAGCAGTTTATCGGCATTCTACGAGCAGTACTTC.

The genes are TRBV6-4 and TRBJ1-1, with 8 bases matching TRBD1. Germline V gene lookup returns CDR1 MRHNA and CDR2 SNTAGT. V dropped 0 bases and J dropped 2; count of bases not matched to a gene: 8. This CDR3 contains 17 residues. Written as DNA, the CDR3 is TGTGCCAGCAGTGACTCGACGCAGGGGGCTTCAAACACTGAAGCTTTCTTT. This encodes CASSDSTQGASNTEAFF.

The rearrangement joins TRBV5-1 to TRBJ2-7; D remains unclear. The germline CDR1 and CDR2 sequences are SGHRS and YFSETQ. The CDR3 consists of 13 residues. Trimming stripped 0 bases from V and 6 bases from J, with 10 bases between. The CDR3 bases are TGCGCCAGCAGCTTGGATCTGGGTGCCGAGCAGTACTTC. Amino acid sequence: CASSLDLGAEQYF.

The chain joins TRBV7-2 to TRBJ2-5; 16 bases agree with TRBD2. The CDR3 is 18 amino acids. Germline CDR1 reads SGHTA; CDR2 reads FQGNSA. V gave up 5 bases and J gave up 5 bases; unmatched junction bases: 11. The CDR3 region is CASSRGGLAGGARETQYF. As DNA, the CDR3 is TGTGCCAGCAGCCGGGGGGGACTAGCGGGAGGGGCGCGGGAGACCCAGTACTTC.

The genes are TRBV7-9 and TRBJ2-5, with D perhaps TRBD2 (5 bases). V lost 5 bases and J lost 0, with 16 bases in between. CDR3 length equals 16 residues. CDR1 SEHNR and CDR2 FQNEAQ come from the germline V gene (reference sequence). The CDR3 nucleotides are TGTGCCAGCAGCCCACTTTTTGGCGGGCACCAAGAGACCCAGTACTTC. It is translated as CASSPLFGGHQETQYF.

The CDR3 coding sequence is TGTGCCAGCAGAACTAGCGGGAGGGACAATGAGCAGTTCTTC. Translated: CASRTSGRDNEQFF. This chain joins TRBV21-1 and TRBJ2-1; the table's D gene call, TRBD2, was not cross checked with the DNA. TRBV21-1 is recorded as a pseudogene. This CDR3 is built from 14 residues.

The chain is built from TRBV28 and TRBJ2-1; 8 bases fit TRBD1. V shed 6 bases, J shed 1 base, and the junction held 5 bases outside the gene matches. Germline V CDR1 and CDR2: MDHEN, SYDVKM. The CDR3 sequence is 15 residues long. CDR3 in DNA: TGTGCCAGCAGCGCAGGGGGCGAGTCCTACAATGAGCAGTTCTTC. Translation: CASSAGGESYNEQFF.

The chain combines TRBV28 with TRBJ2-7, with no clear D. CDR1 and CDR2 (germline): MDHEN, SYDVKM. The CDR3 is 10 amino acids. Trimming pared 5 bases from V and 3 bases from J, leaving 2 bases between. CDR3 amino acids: CASSRYEQYF. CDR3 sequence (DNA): TGTGCCAGCAGTCGCTACGAGCAGTACTTC.

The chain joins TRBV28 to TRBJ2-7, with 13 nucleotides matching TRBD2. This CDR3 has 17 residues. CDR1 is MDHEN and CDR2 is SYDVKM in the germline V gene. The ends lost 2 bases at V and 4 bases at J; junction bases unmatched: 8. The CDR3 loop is CASSLRWTSGSPYEQYF. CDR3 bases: TGTGCCAGCAGTTTACGATGGACTAGCGGGAGTCCGTACGAGCAGTACTTC.

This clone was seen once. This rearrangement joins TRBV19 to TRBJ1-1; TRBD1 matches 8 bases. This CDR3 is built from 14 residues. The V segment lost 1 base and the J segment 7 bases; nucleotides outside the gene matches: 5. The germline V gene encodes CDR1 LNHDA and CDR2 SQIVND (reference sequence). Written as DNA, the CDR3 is TGTGCCAGTAGTATAGGACAGGGGCCGCTTGAAGCTTTCTTT. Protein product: CASSIGQGPLEAFF.

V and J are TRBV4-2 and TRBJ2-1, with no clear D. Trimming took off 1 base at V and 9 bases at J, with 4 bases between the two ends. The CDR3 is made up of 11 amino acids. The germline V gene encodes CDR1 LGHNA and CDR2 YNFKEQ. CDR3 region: CASSQGGEQFF. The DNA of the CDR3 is TGTGCCAGCAGCCAAGGAGGTGAGCAGTTCTTC.

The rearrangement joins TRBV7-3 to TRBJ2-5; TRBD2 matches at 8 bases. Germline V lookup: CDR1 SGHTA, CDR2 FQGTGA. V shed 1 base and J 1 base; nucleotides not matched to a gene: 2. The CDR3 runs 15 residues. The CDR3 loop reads CASSLIAGGQETQYF. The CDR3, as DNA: TGTGCCAGCAGCTTAATTGCGGGAGGCCAAGAGACCCAGTACTTC.

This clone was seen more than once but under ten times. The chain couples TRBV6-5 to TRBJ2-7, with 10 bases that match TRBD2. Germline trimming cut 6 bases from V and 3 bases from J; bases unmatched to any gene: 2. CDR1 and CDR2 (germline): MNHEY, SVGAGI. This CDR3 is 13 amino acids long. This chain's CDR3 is CASRKREGYEQYF. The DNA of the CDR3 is TGTGCCAGCAGGAAGCGGGAGGGCTACGAGCAGTACTTC.

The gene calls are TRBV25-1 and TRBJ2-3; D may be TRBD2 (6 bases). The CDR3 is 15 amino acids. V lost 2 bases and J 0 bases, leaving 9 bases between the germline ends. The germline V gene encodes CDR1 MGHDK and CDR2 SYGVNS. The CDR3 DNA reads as TGTGCCAGCAGTGAAGGGGACTGGAGCACAGATACGCAGTATTTT. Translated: CASSEGDWSTDTQYF.

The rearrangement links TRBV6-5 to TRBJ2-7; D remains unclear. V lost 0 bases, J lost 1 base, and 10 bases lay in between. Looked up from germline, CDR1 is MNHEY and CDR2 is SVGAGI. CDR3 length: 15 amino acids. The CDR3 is CASSYSGGSSYEQYF. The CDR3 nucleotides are TGTGCCAGCAGTTACTCGGGTGGCAGTTCCTACGAGCAGTACTTC.

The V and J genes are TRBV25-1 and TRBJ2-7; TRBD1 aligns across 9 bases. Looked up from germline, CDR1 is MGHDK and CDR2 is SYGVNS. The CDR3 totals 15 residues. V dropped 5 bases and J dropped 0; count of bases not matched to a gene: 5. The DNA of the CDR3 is TGTGCCAGCAGTCATACAGGGGGCACCTCCTACGAGCAGTACTTC. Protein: CASSHTGGTSYEQYF.

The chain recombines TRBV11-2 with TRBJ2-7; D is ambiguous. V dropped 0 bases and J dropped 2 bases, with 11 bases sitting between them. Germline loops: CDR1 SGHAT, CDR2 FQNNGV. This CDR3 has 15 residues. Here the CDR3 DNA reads TGTGCCAGCAGCTTAGAGGCCAGTGAGGCCTACGAGCAGTACTTC. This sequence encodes CASSLEASEAYEQYF.

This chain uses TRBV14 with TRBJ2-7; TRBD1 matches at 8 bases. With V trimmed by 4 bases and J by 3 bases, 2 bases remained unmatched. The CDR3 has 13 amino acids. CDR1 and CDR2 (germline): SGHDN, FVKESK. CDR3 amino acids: CASSPGTGYEQYF. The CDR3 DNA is TGTGCCAGCAGCCCCGGGACAGGCTACGAGCAGTACTTC. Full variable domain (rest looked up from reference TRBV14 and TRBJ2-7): EAGVTQFPSHSVIEKGQTVTLRCDPISGHDNLYWYRRVMGKEIKFLLHFVKESKQDESGMPNNRFLAERTGGTYSTLKVQPAELEDSGVYFCASSPGTGYEQYFGPGTRLTVT.

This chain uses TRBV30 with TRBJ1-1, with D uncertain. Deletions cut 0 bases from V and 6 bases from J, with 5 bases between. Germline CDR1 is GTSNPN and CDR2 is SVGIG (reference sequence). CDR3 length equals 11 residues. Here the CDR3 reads CAWSVQPEAFF. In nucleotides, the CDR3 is TGTGCCTGGAGTGTACAGCCTGAAGCTTTCTTT.

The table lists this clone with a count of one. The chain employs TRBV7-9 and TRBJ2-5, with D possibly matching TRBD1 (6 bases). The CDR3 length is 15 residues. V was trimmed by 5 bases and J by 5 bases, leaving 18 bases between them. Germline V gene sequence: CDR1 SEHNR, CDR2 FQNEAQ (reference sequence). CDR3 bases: TGTGCCAGCAGCCGTAAGACAGGCCCGATCGAGACCCAGTACTTC. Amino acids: CASSRKTGPIETQYF. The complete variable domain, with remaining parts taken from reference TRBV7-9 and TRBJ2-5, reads DTGVSQNPRHKITKRGQNVTFRCDPISEHNRLYWYRQTLGQGPEFLTYFQNEAQLEKSRLLSDRFSAERPKGSFSTLEIQRTEQGDSAMYLCASSRKTGPIETQYFGPGTRLLVL.

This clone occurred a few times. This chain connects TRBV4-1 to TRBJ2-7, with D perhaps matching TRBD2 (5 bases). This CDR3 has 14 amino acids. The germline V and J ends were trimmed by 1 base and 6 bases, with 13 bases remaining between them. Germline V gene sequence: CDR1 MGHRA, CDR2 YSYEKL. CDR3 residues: CASSQVRLAGEQYF. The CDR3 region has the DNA TGCGCCAGCAGCCAAGTTCGGCTAGCCGGCGAGCAGTACTTC.